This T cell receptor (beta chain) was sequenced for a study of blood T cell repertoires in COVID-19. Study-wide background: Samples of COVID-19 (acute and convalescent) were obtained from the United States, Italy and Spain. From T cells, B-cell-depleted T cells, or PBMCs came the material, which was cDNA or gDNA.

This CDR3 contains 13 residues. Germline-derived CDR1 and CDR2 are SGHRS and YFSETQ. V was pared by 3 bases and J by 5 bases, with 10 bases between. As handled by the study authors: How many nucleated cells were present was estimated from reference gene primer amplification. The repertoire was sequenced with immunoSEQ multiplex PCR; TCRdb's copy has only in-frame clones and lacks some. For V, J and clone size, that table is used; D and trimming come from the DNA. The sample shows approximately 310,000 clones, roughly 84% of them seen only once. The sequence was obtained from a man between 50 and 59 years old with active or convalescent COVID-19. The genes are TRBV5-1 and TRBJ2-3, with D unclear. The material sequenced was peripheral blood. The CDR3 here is CASSSSGIDTQYF. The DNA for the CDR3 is TGCGCCAGCAGCTCTTCGGGTATAGATACGCAGTATTTT.